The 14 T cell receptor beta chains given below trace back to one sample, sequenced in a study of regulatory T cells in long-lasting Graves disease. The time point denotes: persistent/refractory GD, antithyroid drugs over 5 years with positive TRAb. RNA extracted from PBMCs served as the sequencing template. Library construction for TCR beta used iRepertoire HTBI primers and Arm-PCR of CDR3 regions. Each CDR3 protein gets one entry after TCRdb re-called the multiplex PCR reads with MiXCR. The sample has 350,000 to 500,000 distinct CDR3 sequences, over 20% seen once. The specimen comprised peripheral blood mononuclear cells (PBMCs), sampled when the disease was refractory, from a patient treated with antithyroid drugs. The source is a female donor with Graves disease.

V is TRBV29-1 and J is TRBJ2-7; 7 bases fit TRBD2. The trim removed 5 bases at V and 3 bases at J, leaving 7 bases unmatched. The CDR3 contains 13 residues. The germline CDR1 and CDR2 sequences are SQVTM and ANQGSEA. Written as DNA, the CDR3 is TGCAGCGTTAGGACTAGTCACAGCTACGAGCAGTACTTC. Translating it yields CSVRTSHSYEQYF.

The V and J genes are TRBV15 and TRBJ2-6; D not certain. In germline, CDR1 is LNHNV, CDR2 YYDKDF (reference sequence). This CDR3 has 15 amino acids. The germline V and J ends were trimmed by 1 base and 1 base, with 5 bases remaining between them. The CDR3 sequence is CATSRAGSGANVLTF. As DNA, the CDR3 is TGTGCCACCAGCAGAGCCGGGTCTGGGGCCAACGTCCTGACTTTC.

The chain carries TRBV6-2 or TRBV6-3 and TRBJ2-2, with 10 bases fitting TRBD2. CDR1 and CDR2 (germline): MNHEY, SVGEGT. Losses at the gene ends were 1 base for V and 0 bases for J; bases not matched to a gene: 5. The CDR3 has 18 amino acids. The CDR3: CASSYLASGRANTGELFF. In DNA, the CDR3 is TGTGCCAGCAGTTACTTGGCTAGCGGGAGAGCGAACACCGGGGAGCTGTTTTTT.

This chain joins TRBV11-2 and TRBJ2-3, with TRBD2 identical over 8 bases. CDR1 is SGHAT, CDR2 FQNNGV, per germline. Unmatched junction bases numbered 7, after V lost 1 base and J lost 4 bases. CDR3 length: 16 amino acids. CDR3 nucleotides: TGTGCCAGCAGCTTAGGAAGGGGACTAGAGGCAGATACGCAGTATTTT. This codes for CASSLGRGLEADTQYF.

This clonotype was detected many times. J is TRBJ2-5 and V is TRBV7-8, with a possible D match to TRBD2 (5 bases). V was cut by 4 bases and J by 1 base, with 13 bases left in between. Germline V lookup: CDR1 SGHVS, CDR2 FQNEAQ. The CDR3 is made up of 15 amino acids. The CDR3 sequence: CASSYNTGVQETQYF. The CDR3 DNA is TGTGCCAGCAGCTACAACACCGGGGTCCAAGAGACCCAGTACTTC.

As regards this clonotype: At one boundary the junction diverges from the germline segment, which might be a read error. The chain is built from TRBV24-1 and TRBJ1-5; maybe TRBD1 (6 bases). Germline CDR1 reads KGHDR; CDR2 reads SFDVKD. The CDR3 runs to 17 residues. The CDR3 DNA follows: TGTGCCACCAGTGATTTCCAACAGGGCACCAGGGATCAGCCCCATCATTTT. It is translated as CATSDFQQGTRDQPHHF.

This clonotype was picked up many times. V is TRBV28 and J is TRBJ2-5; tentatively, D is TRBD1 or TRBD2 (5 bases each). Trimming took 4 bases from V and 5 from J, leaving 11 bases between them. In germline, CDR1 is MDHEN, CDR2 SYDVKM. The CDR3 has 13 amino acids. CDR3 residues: CASSSPGTETQYF. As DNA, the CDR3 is TGTGCCAGCAGTTCTCCGGGGACGGAGACCCAGTACTTC.

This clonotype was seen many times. CDR3 region: CASRTDNSGANVLTF. CDR3 nucleotides: TGTGCCAGCAGAACTGACAACTCTGGGGCCAACGTCCTGACTTTC. The rearrangement joins TRBV28 to TRBJ2-6; D is unclear. Trimming stripped 6 bases from V and 0 bases from J, with 9 bases between. The germline gives CDR1 MDHEN, CDR2 SYDVKM. The CDR3 consists of 15 residues.

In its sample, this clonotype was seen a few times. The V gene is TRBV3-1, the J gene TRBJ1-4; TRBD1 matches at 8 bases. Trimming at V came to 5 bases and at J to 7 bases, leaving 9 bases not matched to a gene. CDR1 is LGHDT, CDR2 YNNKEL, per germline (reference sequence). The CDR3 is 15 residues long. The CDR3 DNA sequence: TGTGCCAGCAGCACACGACAGGGGAAGCCTGAAAAACTGTTTTTT. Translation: CASSTRQGKPEKLFF.

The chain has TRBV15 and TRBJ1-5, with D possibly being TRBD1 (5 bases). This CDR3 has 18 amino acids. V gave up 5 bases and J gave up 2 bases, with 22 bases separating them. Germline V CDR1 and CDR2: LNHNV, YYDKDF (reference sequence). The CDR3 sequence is CATSFFWGTDYGNQPQHF. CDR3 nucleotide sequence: TGTGCCACCAGCTTTTTTTGGGGGACCGATTACGGCAATCAGCCCCAGCATTTT. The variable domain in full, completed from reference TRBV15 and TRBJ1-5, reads DAMVIQNPRYQVTQFGKPVTLSCSQTLNHNVMYWYQQKSSQAPKLLFHYYDKDFNNEADTPDNFQSRRPNTSFCFLDIRSPGLGDTAMYLCATSFFWGTDYGNQPQHFGDGTRLSIL.

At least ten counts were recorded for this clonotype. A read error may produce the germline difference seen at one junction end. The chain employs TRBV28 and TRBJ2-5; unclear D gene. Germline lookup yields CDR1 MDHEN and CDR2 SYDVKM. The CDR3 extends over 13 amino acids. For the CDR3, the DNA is TGTGCCACCCTCACTCCGACCAGAGAGACTCAGTACTTC. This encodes CATLTPTRETQYF. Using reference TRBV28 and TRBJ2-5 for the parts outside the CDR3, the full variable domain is DVKVTQSSRYLVKRTGEKVFLECVQDMDHENMFWYRQDPGLGLRLIYFSYDVKMKEKGDIPEGYSVSREKKERFSLILESASTNQTSMYLCATLTPTRETQYFGPGTRLLVL.

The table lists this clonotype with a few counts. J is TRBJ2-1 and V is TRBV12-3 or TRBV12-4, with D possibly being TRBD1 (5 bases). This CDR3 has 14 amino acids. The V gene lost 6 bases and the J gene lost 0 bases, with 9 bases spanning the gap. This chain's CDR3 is CASRTDSSYNEQFF. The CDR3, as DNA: TGTGCCAGCAGGACAGACAGCTCCTACAATGAGCAGTTCTTC.

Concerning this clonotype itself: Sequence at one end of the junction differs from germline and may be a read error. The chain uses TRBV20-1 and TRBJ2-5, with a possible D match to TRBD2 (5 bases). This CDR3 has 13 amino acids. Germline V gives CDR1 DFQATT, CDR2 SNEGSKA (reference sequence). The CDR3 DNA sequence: TGCAGTGCTAGAGATTGGGGAGACTGCGGCGCTTTCTTC. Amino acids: CSARDWGDCGAFF.

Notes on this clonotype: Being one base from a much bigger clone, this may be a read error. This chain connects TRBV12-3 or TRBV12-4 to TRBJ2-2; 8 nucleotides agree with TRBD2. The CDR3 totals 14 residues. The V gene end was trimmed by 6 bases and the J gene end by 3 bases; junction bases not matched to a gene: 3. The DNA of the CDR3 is TGTGCCAGCAGGGAGACTAGCGACACCGGGGAGCTGTTTTTT. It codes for CASRETSDTGELFF.